The 24 T cell receptor beta chains presented below share a single source sample, sequenced in a study of cytomegalovirus exposure and HLA in healthy donors. The PCR ran on 60 Vbeta and 13 Jbeta primers. Using immunoSEQ multiplex PCR, the repertoire was profiled, and TCRdb retains in-frame clones only, with some absent. Its listing shows tens of thousands of clones. Sequenced material: PBMCs. Receptors originate from a woman between 40 and 55 years old in good health and CMV-seronegative.

This CDR3 reads CASSGEAYNEQFF. The CDR3 DNA follows: TGCGCCAGCAGTGGTGAAGCGTACAATGAGCAGTTCTTC. This chain joins TRBV10-2 and TRBJ2-1; D remains ambiguous. The CDR3 runs to 13 residues. Germline-derived CDR1 and CDR2 are WSHSY and SAAADI. V was clipped by 4 bases and J by 4 bases, with 8 bases between them.

The V call is TRBV6-1, the J call TRBJ2-7; 7 bases are shared with TRBD1. Germline CDR1 MNHNS, CDR2 SASEGT. Trimming at V came to 6 bases and at J to 5 bases, leaving 13 bases not matched to a gene. The CDR3 is 15 amino acids. This chain's CDR3 is CASSGVGGLLDEQYF. The CDR3 region has the DNA TGTGCCAGCAGCGGAGTAGGGGGCCTCCTTGACGAGCAGTACTTC.

V is TRBV6-5 and J is TRBJ2-3; 11 bases align to TRBD2. CDR3 length: 15 amino acids. With V trimmed by 4 bases and J by 4 bases, 4 bases remained unmatched. Germline CDR1 is MNHEY and CDR2 is SVGAGI. The CDR3 loop is CASSSLAGGADTQYF. CDR3 DNA: TGTGCCAGCAGTTCCTTAGCGGGAGGGGCAGATACGCAGTATTTT.

This chain links TRBV5-1 with TRBJ2-3; 8 nucleotides align to TRBD1. Trimming removed 0 bases from V and 6 bases from J; junction bases left unmatched: 0. This CDR3 region has 13 residues. The germline gives CDR1 SGHRS, CDR2 YFSETQ. This chain's CDR3 is CASSLGTGDTQYF. The CDR3 DNA follows: TGCGCCAGCAGCTTGGGGACAGGGGATACGCAGTATTTT.

This chain connects TRBV11-2 to TRBJ2-2; D not certain. CDR3 length: 17 residues. Trimming removed 5 bases from V and 0 bases from J, with 16 bases in between. Germline V gives CDR1 SGHAT, CDR2 FQNNGV. The CDR3 DNA is TGTGCCAGCAGCCAAAATCCCCGGAGTCCGAACACCGGGGAGCTGTTTTTT. It yields the protein CASSQNPRSPNTGELFF.

V gene TRBV10-3 combines with J gene TRBJ2-5; 8 nucleotides line up with TRBD1. The CDR3 length is 15 residues. V was clipped by 3 bases and J by 2 bases; unmatched bases: 5. The germline gives CDR1 ENHRY, CDR2 SYGVKD. CDR3 loop: CAISDPGGNQETQYF. The CDR3 region has the DNA TGTGCCATCAGTGACCCAGGGGGCAATCAAGAGACCCAGTACTTC.

The chain links TRBV19 to TRBJ2-1; 8 bases line up with TRBD1. The CDR3 spans 15 residues. V trimming: 8 bases; J trimming: 4 bases; junction bases outside the gene matches: 10. CDR1 and CDR2 from the germline V gene are LNHDA and SQIVND (reference sequence). Here the CDR3 DNA reads TGTGCCAGTTCCTTGGACAGGGAAACTTACAATGAGCAGTTCTTC. Protein sequence: CASSLDRETYNEQFF. The whole variable domain, filled in from reference TRBV19 and TRBJ2-1, reads DGGITQSPKYLFRKEGQNVTLSCEQNLNHDAMYWYRQDPGQGLRLIYYSQIVNDFQKGDIAEGYSVSREKKESFPLTVTSAQKNPTAFYLCASSLDRETYNEQFFGPGTRLTVL.

The chain couples TRBV28 to TRBJ2-7; TRBD1 matches at 9 bases. Germline trimming cut 1 base from V and 6 bases from J; bases unmatched to any gene: 7. From germline, CDR1 is MDHEN and CDR2 SYDVKM. The CDR3 length is 15 residues. The CDR3 protein is CASSLYGQGRGEQYF. The DNA for the CDR3 is TGTGCCAGCAGTTTATATGGACAGGGGAGGGGCGAGCAGTACTTC. Full variable domain (outside the CDR3, taken from reference TRBV28 and TRBJ2-7): DVKVTQSSRYLVKRTGEKVFLECVQDMDHENMFWYRQDPGLGLRLIYFSYDVKMKEKGDIPEGYSVSREKKERFSLILESASTNQTSMYLCASSLYGQGRGEQYFGPGTRLTVT.

For the CDR3, the DNA is TGTGCCAGCAGTGAACGAGCGTCCTTCTCCTATAATTCACCCCTCCACTTT. The encoded protein is CASSERASFSYNSPLHF. The chain is built from TRBV25-1 and TRBJ1-6; D gene unclear. This CDR3 contains 17 residues. The V end lost 2 bases, the J end lost 0 bases, and 11 bases lay between the germline ends. Germline V CDR1 and CDR2: MGHDK, SYGVNS.

This chain uses TRBV13 with TRBJ1-4, with D possibly TRBD1 on 5 matching bases. CDR1 and CDR2 from the germline V gene are PRHDT and FYEKMQ (reference sequence). Deletions cut 5 bases from V and 5 bases from J, with 12 bases between. The CDR3 loop spans 14 amino acids. CDR3 DNA sequence: TGTGCCAGCAGCCACTTGGGGCCGAATGAAAAACTGTTTTTT. It specifies CASSHLGPNEKLFF.

This chain joins TRBV2 and TRBJ1-5, with D possibly TRBD1 on 6 matching bases. The CDR3 sequence is 15 residues long. Germline lookup yields CDR1 SNHLY and CDR2 FYNNEI. V was shortened by 2 bases and J by 4 bases, with 12 bases between the two germline ends. For the CDR3, the DNA is TGTGCCAGCAGTGAATTGACAGGCCGGAATCAGCCCCAGCATTTT. The encoded protein is CASSELTGRNQPQHF.

The V call is TRBV4-3, the J call TRBJ2-1; the D is unclear. Deletions cut 1 base from V and 6 bases from J, with 7 bases between. The CDR3 is 13 amino acids. Germline values: CDR1 LGHNA, CDR2 YSLEER. CDR3 amino acids: CASSQVPVNEQFF. CDR3 sequence (DNA): TGCGCCAGCAGCCAAGTCCCGGTCAATGAGCAGTTCTTC.

The V and J genes are TRBV7-7 and TRBJ2-2, with D unresolved. V was shortened by 7 bases and J by 1 base, with 10 bases between the two germline ends. CDR1 is SSHAT and CDR2 is FNYEAQ in the germline V gene (reference sequence). The CDR3 totals 14 residues. CDR3 in DNA: TGTGCCAGCAAATGGCAGGAGAACACCGGGGAGCTGTTTTTT. Translation: CASKWQENTGELFF.

The V and J genes are TRBV28 and TRBJ1-6; TRBD1 agrees at 8 bases. The V gene's germline CDR1 is MDHEN and CDR2 SYDVKM. This CDR3 has 16 amino acids. The V segment lost 2 bases and the J segment 8 bases; nucleotides outside the gene matches: 8. The CDR3 spells CASSLGGQGGYSPLHF. The CDR3 DNA is TGTGCCAGCAGTTTAGGAGGACAGGGAGGGTATTCACCCCTCCACTTT.

Details on this clone: This specimen includes other DNA sequences encoding the same CDR3. This chain joins TRBV9 and TRBJ1-2, with D unresolved. Germline V gene sequence: CDR1 SGDLS, CDR2 YYNGEE. The CDR3 spans 12 residues. Trimming pared 3 bases from V and 5 bases from J, leaving 8 bases between. The DNA for the CDR3 is TGTGCCAGCAGCGGTAGCGGGTATGGCTACACCTTC. It translates to CASSGSGYGYTF.

This chain uses TRBV7-2 with TRBJ1-1; no clear D gene. The CDR3 totals 14 residues. Trimming removed 3 bases from V and 3 bases from J, with 11 bases in between. The germline V gene encodes CDR1 SGHTA and CDR2 FQGNSA. The CDR3 spells CASSFNRRDTEAFF. DNA for the CDR3: TGTGCCAGCAGCTTTAACCGTCGGGACACTGAAGCTTTCTTT.

The J gene is TRBJ2-5, the V gene TRBV4-3, with D unresolved. Trimming took 1 base from V and 4 from J, leaving 10 bases between them. Germline V gives CDR1 LGHNA, CDR2 YSLEER. CDR3 length equals 14 residues. This chain's CDR3 is CASSQGRALETQYF. DNA of the CDR3: TGCGCCAGCAGCCAAGGTCGTGCGCTAGAGACCCAGTACTTC.

The chain couples TRBV5-1 to TRBJ1-4, with a possible D match to TRBD1 (6 bases). The V gene lost 1 base and the J gene lost 8 bases, with 9 bases spanning the gap. Per the germline V gene, CDR1 is SGHRS and CDR2 is YFSETQ. The length of the CDR3 is 13 residues. CDR3 DNA sequence: TGCGCCAGCAGCTTGTGGGGGCGGGAAAAACTGTTTTTT. Protein: CASSLWGREKLFF.

This rearrangement joins TRBV11-2 to TRBJ2-7, with D hard to call. CDR3 size: 11 residues. The germline CDR1 and CDR2 sequences are SGHAT and FQNNGV. With 6 bases removed from V and 2 bases from J, the gap between germline ends came to 5 bases. CDR3: CASSTTYEQYF. In nucleotides, the CDR3 is TGTGCCAGCAGTACTACCTACGAGCAGTACTTC. The full variable domain, with the rest looked up from reference TRBV11-2 and TRBJ2-7, is EAGVAQSPRYKIIEKRQSVAFWCNPISGHATLYWYQQILGQGPKLLIQFQNNGVVDDSQLPKDRFSAERLKGVDSTLKIQPAKLEDSAVYLCASSTTYEQYFGPGTRLTVT.

This chain connects TRBV30 to TRBJ1-1, with D hard to call. Germline CDR1 GTSNPN, CDR2 SVGIG (reference sequence). V was clipped by 0 bases and J by 4 bases, with 12 bases between them. The CDR3 is 14 residues long. The CDR3 DNA sequence: TGTGCCTGGAGTGTACGGAGGAAGGCCACTGAAGCTTTCTTT. Encoded protein: CAWSVRRKATEAFF.

The V call is TRBV14, the J call TRBJ1-2, with a possible D match to TRBD1 (5 bases). The CDR3 contains 15 residues. Germline assignment: CDR1 SGHDN and CDR2 FVKESK. Trimming removed 0 bases from V and 8 bases from J, with 16 bases in between. CDR3 nucleotide sequence: TGTGCCAGCAGCCAAGATTTTGGAGGGGCGCGAGGCTACACCTTC. It is translated as CASSQDFGGARGYTF.

The chain recombines TRBV27 with TRBJ2-5; 10 positions match TRBD2. V trimming: 4 bases; J trimming: 5 bases; junction bases outside the gene matches: 10. This CDR3 is built from 16 residues. Germline V gives CDR1 MNHEY, CDR2 SMNVEV (reference sequence). CDR3 loop: CASSSRGLAGVETQYF. The CDR3 nucleotides read TGTGCCAGCAGTTCCAGGGGGCTAGCGGGAGTGGAGACCCAGTACTTC.

This chain uses TRBV6-5 with TRBJ2-7; 7 bases agree with TRBD1. The germline V gene has CDR1 MNHEY and CDR2 SVGAGI. The V and J ends lost 6 bases and 6 bases, in that order; junction bases with no gene match: 14. This CDR3 is 15 amino acids long. The DNA for the CDR3 is TGTGCCAGCAGCACCGACAGGGACATTCTTGGCGAGCAGTACTTC. This translates into CASSTDRDILGEQYF.

The chain is built from TRBV28 and TRBJ1-2; weak D call: TRBD1 (5 bases). Germline lookup yields CDR1 MDHEN and CDR2 SYDVKM. The V and J ends lost 6 bases and 2 bases respectively, with 13 bases between them. The length of the CDR3 is 14 residues. The CDR3 spells CASRATDWNYGYTF. The CDR3 DNA follows: TGTGCCAGCAGGGCGACAGACTGGAACTATGGCTACACCTTC.